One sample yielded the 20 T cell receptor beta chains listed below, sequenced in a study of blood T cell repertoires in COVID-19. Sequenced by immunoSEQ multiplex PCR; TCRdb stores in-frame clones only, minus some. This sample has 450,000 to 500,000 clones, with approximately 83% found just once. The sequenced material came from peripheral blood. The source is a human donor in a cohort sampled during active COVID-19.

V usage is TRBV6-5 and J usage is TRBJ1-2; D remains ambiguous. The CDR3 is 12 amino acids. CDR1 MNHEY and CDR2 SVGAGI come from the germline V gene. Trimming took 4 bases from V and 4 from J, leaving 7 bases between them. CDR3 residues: CASSSRVYGYTF. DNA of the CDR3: TGTGCCAGCAGTTCCCGGGTCTATGGCTACACCTTC.

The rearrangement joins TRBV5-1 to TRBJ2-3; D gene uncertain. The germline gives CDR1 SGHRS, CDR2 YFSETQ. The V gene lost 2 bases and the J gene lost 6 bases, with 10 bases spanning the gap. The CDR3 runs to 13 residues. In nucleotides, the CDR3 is TGCGCCAGCAGCTTTGGGCAGTTGGATACGCAGTATTTT. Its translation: CASSFGQLDTQYF.

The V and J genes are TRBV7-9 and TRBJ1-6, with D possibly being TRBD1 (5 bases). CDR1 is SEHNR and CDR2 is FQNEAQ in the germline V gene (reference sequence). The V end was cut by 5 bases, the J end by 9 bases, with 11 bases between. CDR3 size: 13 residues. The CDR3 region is CASSPQGISPLHF. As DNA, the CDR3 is TGTGCCAGCAGCCCCCAGGGAATTTCACCCCTCCACTTT.

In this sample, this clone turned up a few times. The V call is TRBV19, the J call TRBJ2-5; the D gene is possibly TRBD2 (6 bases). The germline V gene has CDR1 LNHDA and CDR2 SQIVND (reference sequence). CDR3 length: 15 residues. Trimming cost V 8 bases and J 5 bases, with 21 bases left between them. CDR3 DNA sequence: TGTGCCAGTGGCCTCACATGGCGGGACGGGGAGACCCAGTACTTC. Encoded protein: CASGLTWRDGETQYF.

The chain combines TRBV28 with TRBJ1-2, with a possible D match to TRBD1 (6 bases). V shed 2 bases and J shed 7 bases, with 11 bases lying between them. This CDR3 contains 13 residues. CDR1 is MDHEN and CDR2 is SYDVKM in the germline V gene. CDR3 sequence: CASSLDRTTGYTF. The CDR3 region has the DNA TGTGCCAGCAGTTTAGACAGGACCACTGGCTACACCTTC.

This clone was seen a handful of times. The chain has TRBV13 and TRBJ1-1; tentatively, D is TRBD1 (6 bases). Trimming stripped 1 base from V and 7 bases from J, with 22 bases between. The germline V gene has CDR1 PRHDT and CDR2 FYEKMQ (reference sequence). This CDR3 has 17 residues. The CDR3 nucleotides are TGTGCCAGCAGCTTAGCGAAGCGGCAGGGCTGGGGGCGTGAAGCTTTCTTT. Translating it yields CASSLAKRQGWGREAFF.

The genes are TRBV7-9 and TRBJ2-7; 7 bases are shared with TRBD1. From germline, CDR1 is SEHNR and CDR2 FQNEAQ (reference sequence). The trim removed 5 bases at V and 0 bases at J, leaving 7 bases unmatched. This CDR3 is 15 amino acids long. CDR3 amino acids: CASSAGDSSSYEQYF. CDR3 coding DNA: TGTGCCAGCAGCGCCGGGGACAGCAGCTCCTACGAGCAGTACTTC. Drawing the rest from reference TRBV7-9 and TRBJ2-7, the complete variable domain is DTGVSQNPRHKITKRGQNVTFRCDPISEHNRLYWYRQTLGQGPEFLTYFQNEAQLEKSRLLSDRFSAERPKGSFSTLEIQRTEQGDSAMYLCASSAGDSSSYEQYFGPGTRLTVT.

The CDR3 DNA sequence: TGTGCCTGGAGTGGGACAGGGGTAACTGAAGCTTTCTTT. Protein product: CAWSGTGVTEAFF. V usage is TRBV30 and J usage is TRBJ1-1; 9 bases are a match to TRBD1. The CDR3 consists of 13 residues. Trimming took 1 base from V and 5 from J; bases not matched to a gene: 2. Germline CDR1 reads GTSNPN; CDR2 reads SVGIG (reference sequence).

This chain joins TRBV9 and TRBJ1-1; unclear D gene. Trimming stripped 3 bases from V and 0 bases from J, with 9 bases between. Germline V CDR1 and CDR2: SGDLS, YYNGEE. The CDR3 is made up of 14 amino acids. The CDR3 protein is CASSGEMMNTEAFF. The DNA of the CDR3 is TGTGCCAGCAGCGGAGAGATGATGAACACTGAAGCTTTCTTT.

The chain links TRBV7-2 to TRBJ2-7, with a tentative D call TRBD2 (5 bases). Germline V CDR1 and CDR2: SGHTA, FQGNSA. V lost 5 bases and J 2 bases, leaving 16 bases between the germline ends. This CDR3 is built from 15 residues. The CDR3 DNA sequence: TGTGCCAGCAGCGACCGGACTCAGTCCGCCTACGAGCAGTACTTC. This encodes CASSDRTQSAYEQYF.

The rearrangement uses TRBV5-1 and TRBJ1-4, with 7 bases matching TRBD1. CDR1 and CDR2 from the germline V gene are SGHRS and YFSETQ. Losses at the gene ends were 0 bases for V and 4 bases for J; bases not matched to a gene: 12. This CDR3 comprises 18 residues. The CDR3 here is CASSLGGQTERGNEKLFF. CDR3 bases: TGCGCCAGCAGCTTGGGGGGACAGACGGAACGCGGTAATGAAAAACTGTTTTTT.

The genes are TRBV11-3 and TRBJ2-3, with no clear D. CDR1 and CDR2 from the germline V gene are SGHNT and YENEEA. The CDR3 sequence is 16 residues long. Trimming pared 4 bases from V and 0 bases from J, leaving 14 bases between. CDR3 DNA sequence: TGTGCCAGCAGCTACTCCGGGTTAGGAAGCACAGATACGCAGTATTTT. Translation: CASSYSGLGSTDTQYF. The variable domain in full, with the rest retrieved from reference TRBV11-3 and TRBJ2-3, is EAGVVQSPRYKIIEKKQPVAFWCNPISGHNTLYWYLQNLGQGPELLIRYENEEAVDDSQLPKDRFSAERLKGVDSTLKIQPAELGDSAVYLCASSYSGLGSTDTQYFGPGTRLTVL.

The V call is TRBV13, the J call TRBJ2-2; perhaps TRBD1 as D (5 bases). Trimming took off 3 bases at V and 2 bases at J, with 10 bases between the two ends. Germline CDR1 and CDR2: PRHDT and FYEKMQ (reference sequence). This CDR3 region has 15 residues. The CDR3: CASSFRTHNTGELFF. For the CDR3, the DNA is TGTGCCAGCAGCTTCAGGACACATAACACCGGGGAGCTGTTTTTT.

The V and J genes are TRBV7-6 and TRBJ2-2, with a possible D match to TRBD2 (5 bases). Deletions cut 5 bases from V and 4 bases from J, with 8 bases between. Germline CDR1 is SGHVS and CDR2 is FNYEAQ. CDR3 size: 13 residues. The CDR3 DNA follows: TGTGCCAGCAGCCCAGAGGGCACCGGGGAGCTGTTTTTT. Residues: CASSPEGTGELFF.

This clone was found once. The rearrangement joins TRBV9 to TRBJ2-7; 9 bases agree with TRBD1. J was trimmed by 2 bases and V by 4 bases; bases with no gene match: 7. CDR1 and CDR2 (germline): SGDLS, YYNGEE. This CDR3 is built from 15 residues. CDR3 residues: CASSPRQGGTYEQYF. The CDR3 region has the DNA TGTGCCAGCAGCCCGCGACAGGGGGGAACCTACGAGCAGTACTTC. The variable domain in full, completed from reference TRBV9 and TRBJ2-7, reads DSGVTQTPKHLITATGQRVTLRCSPRSGDLSVYWYQQSLDQGLQFLIQYYNGEERAKGNILERFSAQQFPDLHSELNLSSLELGDSALYFCASSPRQGGTYEQYFGPGTRLTVT.

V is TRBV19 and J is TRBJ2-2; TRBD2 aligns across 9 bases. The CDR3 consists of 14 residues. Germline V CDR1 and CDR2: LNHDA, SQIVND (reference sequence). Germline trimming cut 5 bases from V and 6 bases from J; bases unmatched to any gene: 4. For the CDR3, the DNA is TGTGCCAGTAGTTTAGCGGGAGCGGCCGGGGAGCTGTTTTTT. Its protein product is CASSLAGAAGELFF.

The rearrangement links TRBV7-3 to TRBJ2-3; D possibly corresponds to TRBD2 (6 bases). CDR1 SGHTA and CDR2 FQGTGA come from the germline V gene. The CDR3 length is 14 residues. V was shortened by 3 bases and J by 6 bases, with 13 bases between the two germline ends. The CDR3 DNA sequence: TGTGCCAGCAGCTTTGGGAGCGGGCAGGATACGCAGTATTTT. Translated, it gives CASSFGSGQDTQYF.

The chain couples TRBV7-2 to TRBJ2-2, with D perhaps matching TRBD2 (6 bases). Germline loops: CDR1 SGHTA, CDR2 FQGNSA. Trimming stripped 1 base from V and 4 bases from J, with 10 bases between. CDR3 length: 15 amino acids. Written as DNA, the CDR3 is TGTGCCAGCAGCTTAGAGACTAGGATCACCGGGGAGCTGTTTTTT. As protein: CASSLETRITGELFF. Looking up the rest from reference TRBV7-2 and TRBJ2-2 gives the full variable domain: GAGVSQSPSNKVTEKGKDVELRCDPISGHTALYWYRQSLGQGLEFLIYFQGNSAPDKSGLPSDRFSAERTGGSVSTLTIQRTQQEDSAVYLCASSLETRITGELFFGEGSRLTVL.

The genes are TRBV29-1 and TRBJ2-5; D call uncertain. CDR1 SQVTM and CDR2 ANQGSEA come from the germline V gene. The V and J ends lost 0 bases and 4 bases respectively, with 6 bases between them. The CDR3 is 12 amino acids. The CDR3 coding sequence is TGCAGCGTTGAAGAGGTGGCAGAGACCCAGTACTTC. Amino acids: CSVEEVAETQYF.

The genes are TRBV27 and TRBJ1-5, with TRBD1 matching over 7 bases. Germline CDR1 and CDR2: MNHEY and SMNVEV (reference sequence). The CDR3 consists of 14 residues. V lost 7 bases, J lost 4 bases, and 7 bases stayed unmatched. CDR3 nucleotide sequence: TGTGCCAGCAACCCGGACAGGACTAATCAGCCCCAGCATTTT. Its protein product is CASNPDRTNQPQHF.